The T cell receptor beta chain under discussion was sequenced for a study of blood T cells in healthy people across ages. Findings and caveats of the study: In these data, TCR beta diversity tracked strongly with naive T cell percentage. Estimated diversity that came from one million T cells was considered an underestimate.

With a J-beta primer mix and a sample-barcoded 5' primer, a second PCR ran roughly 6 to 12 cycles. MiXCR was run by TCRdb on the 5' RACE reads, yielding one entry per CDR3 protein. The table includes 550,000 to 600,000 distinct CDR3 sequences, 45% to 55% detected once. For this clonotype: Antigen unknown.

CDR1 and CDR2 (germline): SGHTA, FQGNSA. The CDR3 has 18 amino acids. V was pared by 3 bases and J by 2 bases, with 9 bases of the junction left unmatched. This TCR derives from a man aged 80 or over in good health. Sequencing input: blood. The rearrangement uses TRBV7-2 and TRBJ2-3; 12 bases line up with TRBD2. CDR3 bases: TGTGCCAGCAGCTTCCAGTCGGGACTAGCGGGTCTCACAGATACGCAGTATTTT. It specifies CASSFQSGLAGLTDTQYF.